This T cell receptor beta chain emerged from a study of response to subunit inactivated influenza vaccine. V lost 6 bases and J lost 3, with 8 bases in between. There are 13 residues in the CDR3. Germline V gene lookup returns CDR1 LGHDT and CDR2 YNNKEL (reference sequence). Study-wide results and caveats: That few new T cells are recruited by each seasonal influenza vaccination was the authors' suggestion.

TCRdb redid the calling of the RT-PCR reads with MiXCR, one entry per CDR3 protein. This table has around 320,000 distinct CDR3 sequences, about 20% appearing once. This clonotype was counted between two and nine times. The antigen remains unidentified. The material was PBMCs from blood, obtained around 22 months after vaccination. This sequence joins TRBV3-1 and TRBJ2-2; a weak D match, TRBD1 (6 bases). This receptor was taken from a man aged 50 to 75 who received an inactivated influenza vaccine. The CDR3 protein is CASRGHDTGELFF. CDR3 bases: TGTGCCAGCAGGGGACACGACACCGGGGAGCTGTTTTTT.